This record covers a single T cell receptor beta chain. Its antigen is currently unknown. The repertoire was sequenced with immunoSEQ multiplex PCR; TCRdb's copy has only in-frame clones and lacks some. The sample includes under 35,000 clones, 82% of them seen just once. The data originate from a study of OX40 agonist ivuxolimab in advanced cancers. Notes on the study in general: Among expanded peripheral T cells, antigen specificity went undetermined.

On cycle 4 day 1 and cycle 7 day 1, as well as at baseline, blood was sampled. This clonotype was obtained from an adult with an advanced solid tumor such as melanoma, head and neck, liver or kidney cancer. The sequences come from CD4+ or CD8+ T cells sorted from blood, collected in a trial of the OX40 agonist ivuxolimab.

In DNA form, the CDR3 reads TGCAGCGCCGACTGGGTGTACGAGCAGTACTTC. It translates to CSADWVYEQYF. The rearrangement links TRBV20-1 to TRBJ2-7; D remains unclear. The CDR3 covers 11 residues. Germline V gives CDR1 DFQATT, CDR2 SNEGSKA (reference sequence).